The 28 T cell receptor beta chains below come from one sample, sequenced in a study of T cell responses to AZD1222 COVID-19 vaccine. Libraries were prepared by immunoSEQ multiplex PCR; TCRdb keeps only in-frame clonotypes and omits some of them. The sample lists about 26,000 clones; 80% to 90% were seen once. The sample in question was peripheral blood, obtained 28 days after the second AZD1222 dose. The receptors shown here come from an adult who received the AZD1222 COVID-19 vaccine.

The rearrangement joins TRBV2 to TRBJ1-1, with a weak D call TRBD1 (6 bases). The CDR3 sequence is 13 residues long. The germline V gene has CDR1 SNHLY and CDR2 FYNNEI. V gave up 6 bases and J gave up 0 bases, with 8 bases separating them. Written as DNA, the CDR3 is TGTGCCAGCAGCGACAGGTTGAACACTGAAGCTTTCTTT. Protein sequence: CASSDRLNTEAFF.

The chain links TRBV15 to TRBJ2-6, with 9 bases that match TRBD1. From germline, CDR1 is LNHNV and CDR2 YYDKDF (reference sequence). There are 17 residues in the CDR3. The trim removed 11 bases at V and 2 bases at J, leaving 13 bases unmatched. This CDR3 reads CASHPGQGKAGANVLTF. CDR3 bases: TGTGCCTCACACCCCGGACAGGGGAAGGCTGGGGCCAACGTCCTGACTTTC.

The V gene is TRBV7-2, the J gene TRBJ2-3; maybe TRBD2 (6 bases). The CDR3 runs 16 residues. Germline V lookup: CDR1 SGHTA, CDR2 FQGNSA. With 5 bases removed from V and 0 bases from J, the gap between germline ends came to 15 bases. Here the CDR3 DNA reads TGTGCCAGCAGCCTCACCGGGACTGCTAGCACAGATACGCAGTATTTT. It codes for CASSLTGTASTDTQYF.

The chain has TRBV5-4 and TRBJ2-2; 8 bases align to TRBD2. The CDR3 extends over 15 amino acids. Germline V gene data show CDR1 as SGHNT and CDR2 as YYREEE (reference sequence). The ends lost 5 bases at V and 2 bases at J; junction bases unmatched: 5. The CDR3 spells CASREGLENTGELFF. The CDR3 DNA is TGTGCCAGCAGGGAGGGACTAGAAAACACCGGGGAGCTGTTTTTT. The entire variable domain, with the rest obtained from reference TRBV5-4 and TRBJ2-2, is as follows: ETGVTQSPTHLIKTRGQQVTLRCSSQSGHNTVSWYQQALGQGPQFIFQYYREEENGRGNFPPRFSGLQFPNYSSELNVNALELDDSALYLCASREGLENTGELFFGEGSRLTVL.

As DNA, the CDR3 is TGCGCCAGCAGCACGGGACAGCCTAACACTGAAGCTTTCTTT. It yields the protein CASSTGQPNTEAFF. The rearrangement uses TRBV5-1 and TRBJ1-1; TRBD1 agrees at 7 bases. The J segment lost 2 bases and the V segment lost 4 bases, leaving 5 bases of the junction unmatched. The CDR3 is 14 amino acids. CDR1 and CDR2 (germline): SGHRS, YFSETQ.

This clone was recorded once. V gene TRBV5-1 combines with J gene TRBJ2-7; D might be TRBD1 (6 bases). CDR1 is SGHRS, CDR2 YFSETQ, per germline. V shed 4 bases and J shed 2 bases, with 19 bases lying between them. There are 16 residues in the CDR3. The CDR3 DNA reads as TGCGCCAGCAGCCCCGCCAGACAGGTCCCTACCTACGAGCAGTACTTC. It yields the protein CASSPARQVPTYEQYF.

The V gene is TRBV7-9, the J gene TRBJ1-4; a possible D gene is TRBD1 (6 bases). CDR1 is SEHNR, CDR2 FQNEAQ, per germline (reference sequence). V was clipped by 0 bases and J by 8 bases, with 10 bases between them. The length of the CDR3 is 14 residues. The CDR3 nucleotides read TGTGCCAGCAGCTTAGCGGGGGCAGAGGAAAAACTGTTTTTT. This codes for CASSLAGAEEKLFF.

The chain has TRBV7-2 and TRBJ2-1, with unresolved D. The CDR3 runs 15 residues. Between the trimmed V and J ends, which lost 0 bases and 8 bases, there was a span of 14 bases. Germline V gene sequence: CDR1 SGHTA, CDR2 FQGNSA. The CDR3 nucleotides are TGTGCCAGCAGCTTAGCGGGATCGTGGAGCGATGAGCAGTTCTTC. Amino acid sequence: CASSLAGSWSDEQFF.

V usage is TRBV5-4 and J usage is TRBJ2-3; no firm D call. The CDR3 length is 13 residues. Germline lookup yields CDR1 SGHNT and CDR2 YYREEE (reference sequence). V was cut by 3 bases and J by 2 bases, with 7 bases left in between. Here the CDR3 reads CASSSGVTDTQYF. Written as DNA, the CDR3 is TGTGCCAGCAGCTCAGGTGTCACAGATACGCAGTATTTT.

The V gene is TRBV12-3 or TRBV12-4, the J gene TRBJ2-2; D might be TRBD2 (6 bases). The CDR3 consists of 13 residues. V lost 3 bases and J 5 bases, leaving 7 bases between the germline ends. CDR3 sequence: CASSFGRTGELFF. The CDR3 DNA reads TGTGCCAGCAGTTTTGGGAGGACCGGGGAGCTGTTTTTT.

The V and J genes are TRBV10-2 and TRBJ1-5, with D unclear. V dropped 0 bases and J dropped 7 bases, with 10 bases sitting between them. CDR1 WSHSY and CDR2 SAAADI come from the germline V gene. This CDR3 region has 14 residues. The chain's CDR3 is CASSESRVGQPQHF. As DNA, the CDR3 is TGCGCCAGCAGTGAGTCGAGGGTGGGACAGCCCCAGCATTTT.

The chain employs TRBV9 and TRBJ2-1; maybe TRBD2 (6 bases). Germline V gene data show CDR1 as SGDLS and CDR2 as YYNGEE. This CDR3 is 14 amino acids long. V was pared by 0 bases and J by 8 bases, with 12 bases between. The CDR3 DNA sequence: TGTGCCAGCAGCGTAGATTTTAGGGAGGATGAGCAGTTCTTC. This translates into CASSVDFREDEQFF.

This clone has only a few counts. This chain links TRBV27 with TRBJ2-1; D gene uncertain. V gave up 3 bases and J gave up 0 bases, with 9 bases separating them. CDR3 size: 15 residues. Germline-derived CDR1 and CDR2 are MNHEY and SMNVEV (reference sequence). This chain's CDR3 is CASSLTASSYNEQFF. Here the CDR3 DNA reads TGTGCCAGCAGTTTGACGGCGAGCTCCTACAATGAGCAGTTCTTC.

The chain is built from TRBV7-2 and TRBJ2-3; perhaps D is TRBD1 or TRBD2 (6 bases each). The V end lost 3 bases, the J end lost 11 bases, and 24 bases lay between the germline ends. From germline, CDR1 is SGHTA and CDR2 FQGNSA. The CDR3 consists of 16 residues. CDR3 loop: CASSFYQRQGGMGQYF. CDR3 coding DNA: TGTGCCAGCAGCTTTTATCAGCGGCAAGGGGGGATGGGGCAGTATTTT.

This clone was found once. The chain recombines TRBV7-2 with TRBJ1-2; D ambiguous. The V end was cut by 4 bases, the J end by 5 bases, with 11 bases between. The CDR3 sequence is 13 residues long. The germline gives CDR1 SGHTA, CDR2 FQGNSA. The CDR3 sequence: CASSSSLNYGYTF. As DNA, the CDR3 is TGTGCCAGCAGCTCCTCACTAAATTATGGCTACACCTTC.

The chain combines TRBV5-6 with TRBJ1-5; D unclear. Germline-derived CDR1 and CDR2 are SGHDT and YYEEEE. V was cut by 2 bases and J by 6 bases, with 6 bases left in between. This CDR3 has 12 residues. The chain's CDR3 is CASSFGGQPQHF. In DNA, the CDR3 is TGTGCCAGCAGCTTCGGAGGTCAGCCCCAGCATTTT.

V usage is TRBV10-3 and J usage is TRBJ2-7, with D perhaps given as TRBD1 or TRBD2 (5 bases each). Germline CDR1 reads ENHRY; CDR2 reads SYGVKD. V shed 8 bases and J shed 3 bases, with 23 bases lying between them. The CDR3 loop spans 16 amino acids. The DNA for the CDR3 is TGTGCCATCCGTGGGGTCTTGGGTACAGGAGGCTACGAGCAGTACTTC. This codes for CAIRGVLGTGGYEQYF.

V gene TRBV3-1 (or the pseudogene TRBV3-2) combines with J gene TRBJ1-2; D possibly corresponds to TRBD1 (6 bases). This CDR3 has 16 residues. V gave up 1 base and J gave up 0 bases, with 12 bases separating them. The germline V gene has CDR1 LGHDT and CDR2 YNNKEL (reference sequence). As DNA, the CDR3 is TGTGCCAGCAGCCAAGGGGTACAGGGAACTAACTATGGCTACACCTTC. It yields the protein CASSQGVQGTNYGYTF.

The J gene is TRBJ2-5, the V gene TRBV9; 10 bases match TRBD2. V shed 1 base and J 4 bases; nucleotides not matched to a gene: 4. This CDR3 region has 15 residues. Germline-derived CDR1 and CDR2 are SGDLS and YYNGEE. This chain's CDR3 is CASSVTSGVGETQYF. CDR3 nucleotide sequence: TGTGCCAGCAGCGTAACTAGCGGGGTGGGAGAGACCCAGTACTTC.

This clone occurred once. The chain links TRBV3-1 (or the pseudogene TRBV3-2) to TRBJ1-6, with TRBD1 matching 9 bases. Germline assignment: CDR1 LGHDT and CDR2 YNNKEL (reference sequence). This CDR3 comprises 16 residues. V lost 4 bases, J lost 7 bases, and 8 bases stayed unmatched. CDR3 DNA sequence: TGTGCCAGCAGCCCCGCCTTAGGACAGGGGAATTCACCCCTCCACTTT. This codes for CASSPALGQGNSPLHF.

In this sample, this clone turned up a few times. The V gene is TRBV6-5, the J gene TRBJ2-7, with 10 bases matching TRBD1. Trimming took 7 bases from V and 3 from J; bases not matched to a gene: 3. CDR1 is MNHEY, CDR2 SVGAGI, per germline. The CDR3 extends over 13 amino acids. CDR3 protein: CASKRTGGYEQYF. The CDR3 DNA sequence: TGTGCCAGCAAGAGGACAGGGGGCTACGAGCAGTACTTC.

A word on this clone: Additional DNA sequences in this sample encode the identical CDR3. The rearrangement joins TRBV18 to TRBJ1-1, with TRBD1 as a possible D gene (6 bases). This CDR3 comprises 13 residues. Per the germline V gene, CDR1 is KGHSH and CDR2 is LQKENI. Trimming shortened V by 5 bases and J by 5 bases, and 12 bases separated the two germline ends. In DNA, the CDR3 is TGTGCCAGCTCATTACAGGGAGGGACTGAAGCTTTCTTT. It specifies CASSLQGGTEAFF.

The CDR3 nucleotides are TGTGCCAGCAGTAAAGGCACCCTAGGGGATACGCAGTATTTT. Amino acids: CASSKGTLGDTQYF. This chain links TRBV9 with TRBJ2-3; D gene ambiguous. The V end lost 5 bases, the J end lost 6 bases, and 16 bases lay between the germline ends. CDR1 SGDLS and CDR2 YYNGEE come from the germline V gene. The CDR3 runs to 14 residues.

This clone came up once. This sequence joins TRBV6-5 and TRBJ1-5; D ambiguous. V gave up 2 bases and J gave up 0 bases, with 8 bases separating them. Germline assignment: CDR1 MNHEY and CDR2 SVGAGI. This CDR3 contains 15 residues. This chain's CDR3 is CASSYAHNSNQPQHF. For the CDR3, the DNA is TGTGCCAGCAGTTACGCCCACAATAGCAATCAGCCCCAGCATTTT.

The rearrangement joins TRBV18 to TRBJ1-1; D not certain. Trimming took off 1 base at V and 1 base at J, with 4 bases between the two ends. Germline V gene data show CDR1 as KGHSH and CDR2 as LQKENI. This CDR3 is built from 13 residues. The DNA of the CDR3 is TGTGCCAGCTCACCACAAGGGAACACTGAAGCTTTCTTT. This codes for CASSPQGNTEAFF.

The chain is built from TRBV4-1 and TRBJ1-5; D uncertain. Germline V CDR1 and CDR2: MGHRA, YSYEKL. The CDR3 has 16 amino acids. With 3 bases removed from V and 8 bases from J, the gap between germline ends came to 20 bases. CDR3 sequence (DNA): TGCGCCAGCAGCCAGGCGTATTACAGTGATTCGGAGCCCCAGCATTTT. It yields the protein CASSQAYYSDSEPQHF.

This clone occurred a few times. The chain joins TRBV28 to TRBJ1-1; TRBD1 might be the D (5 bases). CDR1 and CDR2 (germline): MDHEN, SYDVKM. V lost 3 bases and J lost 5, with 10 bases in between. The CDR3 is 13 amino acids. In nucleotides, the CDR3 is TGTGCCAGCAGTTTTGCGGGGGGGACTGAAGCTTTCTTT. Its translation is CASSFAGGTEAFF.

The rearrangement links TRBV28 to TRBJ1-6; perhaps TRBD1 as D (5 bases). The CDR3 sequence is 14 residues long. Trimming pared 2 bases from V and 10 bases from J, leaving 12 bases between. In germline, CDR1 is MDHEN, CDR2 SYDVKM. CDR3 loop: CASSLGGERSPLHF. Written as DNA, the CDR3 is TGTGCCAGCAGTTTAGGGGGGGAACGGTCACCCCTCCACTTT. Combining the CDR3 with reference TRBV28 and TRBJ1-6 gives the whole variable domain DVKVTQSSRYLVKRTGEKVFLECVQDMDHENMFWYRQDPGLGLRLIYFSYDVKMKEKGDIPEGYSVSREKKERFSLILESASTNQTSMYLCASSLGGERSPLHFGNGTRLTVT.